The clone carrying this T cell receptor (beta chain) has ten or more counts. This specimen comes from a study of T cell repertoires in cytomegalovirus infection. There are 12 residues in the CDR3. The germline V gene encodes CDR1 SGHTA and CDR2 FQGNSA. Trimming took off 5 bases at V and 3 bases at J, with 8 bases between the two ends. MiXCR was run by TCRdb on the reads, yielding one entry per CDR3 protein. The sample lists some 200,000 distinct CDR3 sequences; roughly a fifth were seen once. This chain connects TRBV7-2 to TRBJ2-7, with D uncertain. Sample: PBMCs. This TCR came from a human donor in good health (CMV status not recorded). Some clones in this sample may be carry-over from other donors' samples. CDR3 nucleotides: TGTGCCAGCAGCATACTGGACTACGAGCAGTACTTC. Its translation is CASSILDYEQYF.